The 32 T cell receptor beta chains below all came from one sample that was sequenced in a study of cytomegalovirus exposure and HLA in healthy donors. 60 Vbeta and 13 Jbeta primers were used in PCR. TCRdb's table, derived via immunoSEQ multiplex PCR, lists solely in-frame clones and lacks some. The sample shows 90,000 to 110,000 clones, around 76% of them seen only once. Sequenced input: PBMCs. These receptor sequences come from a man in his forties in good health and CMV-seropositive.

This clone is a singleton in its sample. The chain is built from TRBV6-5 and TRBJ2-3; 7 bases agree with TRBD1. This CDR3 contains 15 residues. Trimming at V came to 6 bases and at J to 4 bases, leaving 10 bases not matched to a gene. Germline CDR1 and CDR2: MNHEY and SVGAGI. Written as DNA, the CDR3 is TGTGCCAGCAGGAGACAGGGAAGTCGGTCAGATACGCAGTATTTT. Amino acids: CASRRQGSRSDTQYF.

The rearrangement joins TRBV7-9 to TRBJ1-1; no clear D gene. Germline assignment: CDR1 SEHNR and CDR2 FQNEAQ (reference sequence). This CDR3 spans 14 amino acids. Trimming removed 8 bases from V and 5 bases from J, with 18 bases in between. CDR3 protein: CASGSTSGKTEAFF. The CDR3 coding sequence is TGTGCCAGCGGGTCCACATCGGGAAAAACTGAAGCTTTCTTT.

The rearrangement uses TRBV28 and TRBJ2-7, with D possibly TRBD2 on 5 matching bases. Germline loops: CDR1 MDHEN, CDR2 SYDVKM. The V end lost 1 base, the J end lost 7 bases, and 14 bases lay between the germline ends. The CDR3 is 14 residues long. CDR3 sequence: CASSLFGPPGEQYF. The CDR3 DNA reads TGTGCCAGCAGTTTATTCGGCCCGCCGGGGGAGCAGTACTTC.

The chain combines TRBV5-1 with TRBJ2-2; D is unclear. Germline values: CDR1 SGHRS, CDR2 YFSETQ. CDR3 length: 15 amino acids. The V gene lost 1 base and the J gene lost 4 bases, with 11 bases spanning the gap. DNA of the CDR3: TGCGCCAGCAGCTTGACCGTGACGGGCACCGGGGAGCTGTTTTTT. It specifies CASSLTVTGTGELFF.

This clone has only one observation. The chain has TRBV7-8 and TRBJ2-7; 9 positions match TRBD2. There are 16 residues in the CDR3. From germline, CDR1 is SGHVS and CDR2 FQNEAQ. Germline trimming cut 5 bases from V and 5 bases from J; bases unmatched to any gene: 13. CDR3 residues: CASSPTRTSVRNEQYF. The DNA for the CDR3 is TGTGCCAGCAGCCCCACTCGGACTAGCGTACGAAACGAGCAGTACTTC.

The chain has TRBV6-5 and TRBJ2-7, with 11 bases aligning to TRBD2. The CDR3 totals 15 residues. The V and J ends lost 2 bases and 6 bases, in that order; junction bases with no gene match: 6. Germline CDR1 and CDR2: MNHEY and SVGAGI. DNA for the CDR3: TGTGCCAGCAGTTACCAGACTAGCGGGGAGAGCGAGCAGTACTTC. Translated, it gives CASSYQTSGESEQYF.

The chain links TRBV25-1 to TRBJ2-6; D not certain. This CDR3 region has 15 residues. Germline V gives CDR1 MGHDK, CDR2 SYGVNS. V lost 2 bases and J lost 0, with 5 bases in between. The CDR3 sequence is CASSEPGSGANVLTF. The CDR3 DNA reads as TGTGCCAGCAGTGAACCCGGCTCTGGGGCCAACGTCCTGACTTTC.

V usage is TRBV9 and J usage is TRBJ2-7, with D tentatively TRBD1 (6 bases). V was clipped by 5 bases and J by 6 bases, with 21 bases between them. Germline-derived CDR1 and CDR2 are SGDLS and YYNGEE. CDR3 size: 15 residues. CDR3 protein: CASSGHREFPGEQYF. The CDR3 DNA is TGTGCCAGCAGTGGCCACAGGGAATTCCCTGGCGAGCAGTACTTC.

The chain links TRBV10-3 to TRBJ2-7; TRBD2 aligns across 13 bases. Germline V gene sequence: CDR1 ENHRY, CDR2 SYGVKD. The CDR3 loop spans 15 amino acids. V trimming: 6 bases; J trimming: 2 bases; junction bases outside the gene matches: 4. The CDR3 sequence is CAISGLAGAAYEQYF. Written as DNA, the CDR3 is TGTGCCATCAGCGGACTAGCGGGAGCCGCCTACGAGCAGTACTTC.

V gene TRBV9 combines with J gene TRBJ1-2; 10 bases fit TRBD1. The CDR3 is 16 residues long. The V and J ends lost 3 bases and 4 bases, in that order; junction bases with no gene match: 9. CDR1 is SGDLS and CDR2 is YYNGEE in the germline V gene. CDR3 in amino acids: CASSAPGQGFGYGYTF. For the CDR3, the DNA is TGTGCCAGCAGCGCTCCGGGACAGGGGTTCGGCTATGGCTACACCTTC.

This clone has a handful of counts. This rearrangement joins TRBV27 to TRBJ2-1; TRBD1 aligns across 8 bases. The CDR3 has 14 residues. Trimming took 5 bases from V and 10 from J; bases not matched to a gene: 10. Germline values: CDR1 MNHEY, CDR2 SMNVEV (reference sequence). CDR3 protein: CASSRQNTGGEQFF. CDR3 coding DNA: TGTGCCAGCAGTCGACAAAACACAGGGGGAGAGCAGTTCTTC.

The J gene is TRBJ2-1, the V gene TRBV12-5; D may be TRBD2 (7 bases). Trimming took 7 bases from V and 5 from J, leaving 18 bases between them. The CDR3 runs 15 residues. CDR1 LGHNT and CDR2 FRNRAP come from the germline V gene. The CDR3 DNA follows: TGTGCTAGTGCTTGGGGGGGCGGGGGTCACAATGAGCAGTTCTTC. Its translation is CASAWGGGGHNEQFF.

This clone was picked up one time. The rearrangement joins TRBV6-5 to TRBJ1-2; the match to TRBD1 covers 10 bases. Germline CDR1 and CDR2: MNHEY and SVGAGI. The CDR3 covers 14 residues. With V trimmed by 6 bases and J by 6 bases, 7 bases remained unmatched. DNA of the CDR3: TGTGCCAGCAGAGAGGGACAGGGGATCCATGGCTACACCTTC. It specifies CASREGQGIHGYTF.

This clone was counted a few times. The chain combines TRBV7-9 with TRBJ2-2, with 9 bases aligning to TRBD2. Germline CDR1 SEHNR, CDR2 FQNEAQ (reference sequence). The V segment lost 4 bases and the J segment 4 bases; nucleotides outside the gene matches: 4. The CDR3 extends over 15 amino acids. CDR3 coding DNA: TGTGCCAGCAGCTCGGGACTAGCTGGCACCGGGGAGCTGTTTTTT. It codes for CASSSGLAGTGELFF.

The chain recombines TRBV7-2 with TRBJ2-7; weak D call: TRBD2 (5 bases). The CDR3 is 14 residues long. Trimming left V 4 bases short and J 6 bases short, with 16 bases between. CDR1 SGHTA and CDR2 FQGNSA come from the germline V gene. CDR3 coding DNA: TGTGCCAGCAGCTCGGGGTGGAGAGGAGGCGAGCAGTACTTC. It codes for CASSSGWRGGEQYF. Together with reference TRBV7-2 and TRBJ2-7, the CDR3 gives the full variable domain: GAGVSQSPSNKVTEKGKDVELRCDPISGHTALYWYRQSLGQGLEFLIYFQGNSAPDKSGLPSDRFSAERTGGSVSTLTIQRTQQEDSAVYLCASSSGWRGGEQYFGPGTRLTVT.

This sequence joins TRBV30 and TRBJ1-5; 7 bases are shared with TRBD1. Unmatched junction bases numbered 10, after V lost 4 bases and J lost 7 bases. Germline assignment: CDR1 GTSNPN and CDR2 SVGIG (reference sequence). CDR3 length: 14 residues. DNA of the CDR3: TGTGCCTGGACCCACAGGGGTGGTGGACAGCCCCAGCATTTT. Its protein is CAWTHRGGGQPQHF.

The chain links TRBV7-2 to TRBJ2-1; possible D gene TRBD2, 5 bases. This CDR3 is built from 16 residues. Between the trimmed V and J ends, which lost 2 bases and 0 bases, there was a span of 11 bases. CDR1 is SGHTA, CDR2 FQGNSA, per germline. The CDR3 DNA reads TGTGCCAGCAGCTTATCTAGCATATTCTCCTACAATGAGCAGTTCTTC. Translated: CASSLSSIFSYNEQFF. Variable domain in full (rest from reference TRBV7-2 and TRBJ2-1): GAGVSQSPSNKVTEKGKDVELRCDPISGHTALYWYRQSLGQGLEFLIYFQGNSAPDKSGLPSDRFSAERTGGSVSTLTIQRTQQEDSAVYLCASSLSSIFSYNEQFFGPGTRLTVL.

V and J are TRBV27 and TRBJ1-2; maybe TRBD1 (5 bases). CDR3 length: 13 amino acids. Germline CDR1 is MNHEY and CDR2 is SMNVEV (reference sequence). V was clipped by 6 bases and J by 8 bases, with 16 bases between them. CDR3 protein: CASRPGPWGGYTF. CDR3 DNA: TGTGCCAGCAGACCCGGGCCCTGGGGCGGCTACACCTTC.

Regarding this clone: Other DNA sequences within the sample encode an identical CDR3. The chain joins TRBV27 to TRBJ1-4; no firm D call. The CDR3 totals 14 residues. CDR1 MNHEY and CDR2 SMNVEV come from the germline V gene (reference sequence). The ends were cut back, 2 bases at V and 3 bases at J, with 7 bases in the middle. CDR3 residues: CASSLLGANEKLFF. The CDR3 nucleotides are TGTGCCAGCAGTTTACTCGGGGCTAATGAAAAACTGTTTTTT. Together with reference TRBV27 and TRBJ1-4, the CDR3 gives the full variable domain: EAQVTQNPRYLITVTGKKLTVTCSQNMNHEYMSWYRQDPGLGLRQIYYSMNVEVTDKGDVPEGYKVSRKEKRNFPLILESPSPNQTSLYFCASSLLGANEKLFFGSGTQLSVL.

The chain has TRBV7-6 and TRBJ1-3, with D possibly TRBD1 on 5 matching bases. From germline, CDR1 is SGHVS and CDR2 FNYEAQ. The V gene lost 6 bases and the J gene lost 4 bases, with 13 bases spanning the gap. The CDR3 extends over 14 amino acids. The CDR3 DNA sequence: TGTGCCAGCAGTCCAACAGGTTGGGGAAACACCATATATTTT. Translation: CASSPTGWGNTIYF.

The rearrangement joins TRBV29-1 to TRBJ1-2, with D maybe TRBD1 (6 bases). The CDR3 consists of 12 residues. Looked up from germline, CDR1 is SQVTM and CDR2 is ANQGSEA. Between the trimmed V and J ends, which lost 7 bases and 2 bases, there was a span of 11 bases. The CDR3 protein is CSALDRNYGYTF. CDR3 DNA: TGCAGCGCCCTAGACAGGAACTATGGCTACACCTTC.

This chain uses TRBV7-2 with TRBJ1-2; D remains unclear. V lost 0 bases to trimming and J lost 2 bases, with 7 bases between them. Germline CDR1 SGHTA, CDR2 FQGNSA. The CDR3 runs 14 residues. CDR3 loop: CASSLASGNYGYTF. Here the CDR3 DNA reads TGTGCCAGCAGCTTAGCGTCGGGGAACTATGGCTACACCTTC.

Note on this clone: Germline and junction disagree at one end, which may indicate a read error. This chain connects TRBV7-9 to TRBJ2-6; weak D call: TRBD2 (6 bases). CDR3 length equals 15 residues. The V gene's germline CDR1 is SEHNR and CDR2 FQNEAQ (reference sequence). The CDR3 region has the DNA TGTGCCAGCAGCTTAGCAGGGACTGGGGCCAACGGCCTGACTTTC. Protein sequence: CASSLAGTGANGLTF. The full variable domain, its missing parts supplied by reference TRBV7-9 and TRBJ2-6, is DTGVSQNPRHKITKRGQNVTFRCDPISEHNRLYWYRQTLGQGPEFLTYFQNEAQLEKSRLLSDRFSAERPKGSFSTLEIQRTEQGDSAMYLCASSLAGTGANGLTFGAGSRLTVL.

This clone showed up just a few times. The chain couples TRBV29-1 to TRBJ2-1, with 7 bases lining up with TRBD1. Germline CDR1 SQVTM, CDR2 ANQGSEA. CDR3 length: 15 residues. The J segment lost 0 bases and the V segment lost 5 bases, leaving 7 bases of the junction unmatched. In DNA form, the CDR3 reads TGCAGCGTTAAGGGTACAGGGGACTCCTACAATGAGCAGTTCTTC. Amino acids: CSVKGTGDSYNEQFF.

The chain has TRBV2 and TRBJ2-3; the D gene is possibly TRBD2 (6 bases). V gave up 6 bases and J gave up 6 bases, with 16 bases separating them. Germline CDR1 SNHLY, CDR2 FYNNEI. This CDR3 spans 14 amino acids. In DNA, the CDR3 is TGTGCCAGCAGCGCATTAGGCGGGGTTGATACGCAGTATTTT. This encodes CASSALGGVDTQYF.

The chain has TRBV7-2 and TRBJ2-7, with TRBD1 matching over 8 bases. Trimming took 6 bases from V and 2 from J; bases not matched to a gene: 12. CDR3 size: 16 residues. Looked up from germline, CDR1 is SGHTA and CDR2 is FQGNSA. In nucleotides, the CDR3 is TGTGCCAGCAGTCAGAGACAGGGGTGGATGGCCTACGAGCAGTACTTC. Its protein is CASSQRQGWMAYEQYF.

This clone appeared a few times. The chain employs TRBV9 and TRBJ2-2; 8 nucleotides align to TRBD1. J gave up 5 bases and V 2 bases, and 5 bases lay outside the gene matches. This CDR3 has 15 amino acids. Germline V lookup: CDR1 SGDLS, CDR2 YYNGEE. DNA for the CDR3: TGTGCCAGCAGCGTGGGCAGGGGGCTTACCGGGGAGCTGTTTTTT. As protein: CASSVGRGLTGELFF.

CDR3 coding DNA: TGTGCCAGTAGTATAGGTGGCAGGGGAAACACCATATATTTT. This gives the protein CASSIGGRGNTIYF. The V gene is TRBV19, the J gene TRBJ1-3; D gene uncertain. Trimming pared 1 base from V and 4 bases from J, leaving 8 bases between. The CDR3 covers 14 residues. Per the germline V gene, CDR1 is LNHDA and CDR2 is SQIVND (reference sequence).

CDR3 sequence: CASSDSLREKFYEQYF. DNA for the CDR3: TGTGCCAGCAGTGACTCGCTCCGGGAGAAATTCTACGAGCAGTACTTC. The chain joins TRBV6-4 to TRBJ2-7; a possible D gene is TRBD2 (6 bases). Germline V gene sequence: CDR1 MRHNA, CDR2 SNTAGT. The CDR3 is 16 amino acids. Trimming took 0 bases from V and 3 from J, leaving 15 bases between them.

This clone was recorded a few times. The chain has TRBV27 and TRBJ2-7; tentative D call: TRBD1 (6 bases). Between the trimmed V and J ends, which lost 2 bases and 3 bases, there was a span of 11 bases. CDR3 size: 14 residues. The germline CDR1 and CDR2 sequences are MNHEY and SMNVEV (reference sequence). CDR3 amino acids: CASSLPGHGYEQYF. The CDR3, as DNA: TGTGCCAGCAGTTTACCGGGACACGGCTACGAGCAGTACTTC.

To note about this clone: One end of the junction does not line up with germline, which may come from a read error. The J gene is TRBJ2-4, the V gene TRBV27, with D perhaps matching TRBD1 (6 bases). The CDR3 contains 19 residues. Germline V gene lookup returns CDR1 MNHEY and CDR2 SMNVEV (reference sequence). This CDR3 reads CASSPAGTRVREAKNSQYF. For the CDR3, the DNA is TGTGCCAGCAGCCCGGCCGGGACACGGGTCCGGGAAGCCAAAAACAGTCAGTACTTC.

This chain uses TRBV29-1 with TRBJ2-1; tentative D call: TRBD2 (5 bases). The length of the CDR3 is 12 residues. Trimming left V 4 bases short and J 3 bases short, with 7 bases between. Per germline, CDR1 SQVTM and CDR2 ANQGSEA. The CDR3 nucleotides are TGCAGCGTTGTGGAGGACTACAATGAGCAGTTCTTC. The encoded protein is CSVVEDYNEQFF.